These T cell receptor beta chains were read from a single sample in a study of CD8+ T cells in alopecia areata. The protocol was immunoSEQ multiplex PCR, while the TCRdb copy is restricted to in-frame clones and leaves out a portion. The sample shows 170,000 or so clones, roughly 62% of them seen only once. Sequenced here: CD8+ T cells sorted from blood, sampled at week 24, from a patient treated with tofacitinib. The receptors come from a human donor with alopecia areata. CDR3s include the opening cysteine and the closing phenylalanine or tryptophan. A D gene is named only where the DNA matches it firmly.

j_call v_call d_call cdr3_aa
TRBJ2-7 TRBV7-4 NA CASSCSPRRYEQYF
TRBJ2-7 TRBV29-1 NA CSVDWGTPYEQYF
TRBJ2-3 TRBV29-1 NA CSVEHQDTDTQYF
TRBJ1-5 TRBV30 NA CAWSWGRNQPQHF
TRBJ2-2 TRBV5-7 NA CASSGPDRRSGELFF
TRBJ2-3 TRBV9 TRBD2 CASSSRGENTDTQYF
TRBJ1-1 TRBV9 NA CASSGQGNTEAFF
TRBJ1-2 TRBV20-1 NA CSAMVDGYTF
TRBJ2-2 TRBV30 NA CACSQGSLNTGELFF
TRBJ1-1 TRBV5-6 NA CASSLPTVNTEAFF
TRBJ2-2 TRBV30 NA CAWSGVTGELFF
TRBJ2-3 TRBV29-1 NA CSAPLKGEGVQYF
TRBJ1-1 TRBV29-1 NA CSGKRDHTEAFF
TRBJ2-5 TRBV4-1 NA CASSHRVGETQYF
TRBJ1-2 TRBV30 NA CAWSVGGPGGYTF
TRBJ2-7 TRBV30 NA CAWSGTPGLSYEQYF
TRBJ1-6 TRBV5-1 NA CASSPRPEGPPGNSPLHF
TRBJ1-2 TRBV27 NA CASAPGANYGYTF
TRBJ2-3 TRBV23-1 TRBD2 CASNMASGGEGTDTQYF
TRBJ1-1 TRBV15 TRBD1 CATSSTGLNTEAFF
TRBJ2-3 TRBV4-2 TRBD2 CASSQGRLAGLGDTQYF
TRBJ2-1 TRBV4-1 NA CASSHRSGDEQFF
TRBJ2-7 TRBV7-9 NA CASSPPAFSYEQYF
TRBJ2-7 TRBV12-5 TRBD1 CASGLVRSGTGYVGEQYF
TRBJ2-1 TRBV4-2 NA CASSQGGASRNEQFF
TRBJ2-1 TRBV7-2 NA CASSSGGAGNEQFF
TRBJ2-4 TRBV2 TRBD1 CASSEGQIKPTNIQYF
TRBJ2-7 TRBV7-6 TRBD1 CASSPTGTGGHEQYF
TRBJ2-7 TRBV5-6 NA CASSLREITYEQYF
TRBJ2-1 TRBV12-5 NA CASGLPLTGSSYNEQFF
TRBJ1-1 TRBV5-1 NA CASRTHTEAFF
TRBJ1-1 TRBV5-1 NA CASSPKNPGNTEAFF
TRBJ2-5 TRBV5-1 NA CASSLPDRLIQETQYF
TRBJ2-7 TRBV30 TRBD2 CAWSGALAEYEQYF
TRBJ2-7 TRBV10-3 TRBD1 CAISAGGTGDYEQYF
TRBJ2-3 TRBV30 NA CAWIVGGFADTQYF
TRBJ2-5 TRBV30 TRBD2 CAWTQTRQGLAGGIYQETQYF
TRBJ2-3 TRBV2 TRBD2 CATPGLVDTQYF
TRBJ1-1 TRBV5-6 NA CASSWGSPGNTEAFF
TRBJ1-6 TRBV2 NA CASKWLAQDYNSPLHF
TRBJ2-3 TRBV27 NA CASSLWGASTDTQYF
TRBJ2-2 TRBV5-6 NA CASSPDTGELFF
TRBJ1-6 TRBV2 NA CASSESRQGRAPLHF
TRBJ2-5 TRBV27 NA CASSFPGARTQYF